This T cell receptor beta chain derives from a study of cytomegalovirus exposure and HLA in healthy donors. At the time of sampling, donors were nominally healthy, though unrecorded immune exposures were likely. Whole-study results and caveats: The study listed 150 to 200 cytomegalovirus-associated TCR beta chains. Reports described diagnosis of cytomegalovirus status by the classifier as highly specific and sensitive. The authors excluded some V segments, including TRBV6-2 and TRBV6-3, as indistinguishable.

The PCR employed 60 Vbeta primers together with 13 Jbeta primers. Some clones are missing from TCRdb's copy, which holds only in-frame ones; the method was immunoSEQ multiplex PCR. The sample yields more than 95,000 clones, around 85% seen once. Concerning this clone: Its antigen is not known. A read error may account for a junction end that differs from germline.

This CDR3 spans 15 amino acids. In germline, CDR1 is SSHAT, CDR2 FNYEAQ (reference sequence). This clonotype was obtained from a young man in good health and CMV-seropositive. Input material: PBMCs. J is TRBJ2-2 and V is TRBV7-7, with a possible D match to TRBD2 (6 bases). DNA of the CDR3: TGTGCTAGCAGCCGAGGGGACTTGCCACCCGGGGAGCTGTTTTTT. This encodes CASSRGDLPPGELFF.